The clone carrying this T cell receptor (beta chain) was counted between two and nine times. The CDR3 loop spans 15 amino acids. Between the trimmed V and J ends, which lost 2 bases and 0 bases, there was a span of 5 bases. Germline assignment: CDR1 MNHEY and CDR2 SVGEGT. Recruits, aged roughly 18 to 90 years, lived in 25 or so US areas. These data belong to a study of blood T cell repertoires in COVID-19. At the level of the study: Samples came from the United States, Italy and Spain, spanning acute and convalescent COVID-19. The analysed material was cDNA or gDNA that came from T cells, B-cell-depleted T cells, or PBMCs.

In the original processing: The authors estimated nucleated cell counts from reference gene primer amplification. Repertoires were generated with immunoSEQ multiplex PCR, while TCRdb's copy carries only in-frame clones and drops some. V, J and clone size derive from that table, while D and trimming were established from the DNA sequence. The table includes roughly 300,000 clones, around nine tenths detected once. The sequence was obtained from a woman aged 25 to 39 who had recovered from COVID-19. This chain joins TRBV6-2 or TRBV6-3 and TRBJ2-6, with D perhaps TRBD1 (5 bases). Sample: PBMCs or T cells enriched from blood (not recorded which). The CDR3, as DNA: TGTGCCAGCAGTTACAGGGGCTCTGGGGCCAACGTCCTGACTTTC. It is translated as CASSYRGSGANVLTF.